The present TCR beta chain was sequenced within a study of human T cells and chemical hapten exposure. Findings and limits, study-wide: Expanded TCRs produced significantly more large CDR3 similarity clusters than controls did.

Documented time point: patch test 1, 2 weeks after DPC sensitization. Treatment defined: therapeutic diphenylcyclopropenone sensitization with weekly scalp DPC. The study's library attached unique molecular identifiers to single cDNA molecules. Via MiXCR, TCRdb re-called the RACE reads, giving one row per CDR3 protein. Among approximately 110,000 distinct CDR3 sequences listed, 11% were seen once. As concerns this clonotype: Its antigen is unknown.

Trimming removed 2 bases from V and 7 bases from J, with 6 bases in between. CDR3 length equals 13 residues. Germline V gene data show CDR1 as SEHNR and CDR2 as FQNEAQ (reference sequence). This TCR derives from a woman aged 40 to 50 with alopecia areata. Some clones in this sample may be carry-over from other donors' samples. V gene TRBV7-9 combines with J gene TRBJ2-6; no clear D. The specimen comprised whole blood, sampled in connection with sensitization to the hapten diphenylcyclopropenone (DPC). For the CDR3, the DNA is TGTGCCAGCAGCTTAATTGTAGCCAACGTCCTGACTTTC. It specifies CASSLIVANVLTF.